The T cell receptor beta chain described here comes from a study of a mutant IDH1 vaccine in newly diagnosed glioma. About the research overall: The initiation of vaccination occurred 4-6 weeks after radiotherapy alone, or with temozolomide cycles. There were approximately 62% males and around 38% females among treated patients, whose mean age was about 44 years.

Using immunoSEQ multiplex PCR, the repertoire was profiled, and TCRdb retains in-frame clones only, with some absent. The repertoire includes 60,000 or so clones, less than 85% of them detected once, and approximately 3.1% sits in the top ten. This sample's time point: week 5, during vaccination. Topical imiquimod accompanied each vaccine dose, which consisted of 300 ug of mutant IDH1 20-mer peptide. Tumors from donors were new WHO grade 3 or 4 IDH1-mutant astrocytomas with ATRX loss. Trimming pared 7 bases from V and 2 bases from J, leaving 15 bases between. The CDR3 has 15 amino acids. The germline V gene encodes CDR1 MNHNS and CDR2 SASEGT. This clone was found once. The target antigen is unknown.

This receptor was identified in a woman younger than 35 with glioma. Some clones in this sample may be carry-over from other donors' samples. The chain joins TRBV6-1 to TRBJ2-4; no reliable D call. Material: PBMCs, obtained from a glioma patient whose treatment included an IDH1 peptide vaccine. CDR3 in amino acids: CASKDTGLSKNIQYF. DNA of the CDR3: TGTGCCAGCAAGGATACCGGCCTTTCCAAAAACATTCAGTACTTC.